Sequencing of this T cell receptor (beta chain) was carried out in a study of cytomegalovirus exposure and HLA in healthy donors. Study-level results: Later on, an analysis showed TCR association rates differing by HLA locus, with DRB1 the most and HLA-C the fewest. Previously analyzed data showed that most TCR beta V segments were productive at a frequency of about 90% or about 30%.

Concerning this clone: Its antigen is still unknown.

CDR3 length equals 13 residues. With V trimmed by 4 bases and J by 5 bases, 5 bases remained unmatched. Germline lookup yields CDR1 SGHTS and CDR2 YDEGEE. PCR involved 60 Vbeta and 13 Jbeta primers. Libraries were prepared by immunoSEQ multiplex PCR; TCRdb keeps only in-frame clonotypes and omits some of them. This sample has 120,000 or so clones; 80% occur once, and the top ten carry about 8.9%. The rearrangement uses TRBV5-8 and TRBJ1-2; 7 nucleotides match TRBD1. The material sequenced was PBMCs. The clonotype was recovered from a man aged 25 to 40 in good health and CMV-seropositive. The DNA for the CDR3 is TGTGCCAGCAGCCCGGGACAGCAATATGGCTACACCTTC. Amino acids: CASSPGQQYGYTF.